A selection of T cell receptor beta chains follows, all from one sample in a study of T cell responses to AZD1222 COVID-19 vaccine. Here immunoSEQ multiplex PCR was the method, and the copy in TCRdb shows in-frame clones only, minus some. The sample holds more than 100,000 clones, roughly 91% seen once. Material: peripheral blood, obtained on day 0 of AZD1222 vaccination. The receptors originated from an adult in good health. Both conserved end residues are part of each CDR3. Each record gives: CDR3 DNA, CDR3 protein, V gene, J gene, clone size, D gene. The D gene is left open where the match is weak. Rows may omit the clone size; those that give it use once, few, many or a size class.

TGTGCCAGCAGCTTTAGCGGGGCTCTCTACAATGAGCAGTTCTTC	CASSFSGALYNEQFF	TRBV9	TRBJ2-1	-	TRBD2
TGTGCCAGCAGCTCCTACAGGGGGGGCGCCGGCTATGGCTACACCTTC	CASSSYRGGAGYGYTF	TRBV7-2	TRBJ1-2	-	TRBD1
TGTGCCAGTAGTATAGCACAGGGCACTGAAGCTTTCTTT	CASSIAQGTEAFF	TRBV19	TRBJ1-1	-	-
TGTGCCAGCAGCCAACTCGGAGGCGGGGAGCTGTTTTTT	CASSQLGGGELFF	TRBV3-1/TRBV3-2	TRBJ2-2	-	-
TGTGCCAGCAGCCAAGACTGGGTGGCCCCAGATACGCAGTATTTT	CASSQDWVAPDTQYF	TRBV3-1/TRBV3-2	TRBJ2-3	once	-
TGTGCCAGCAGGGCGGACCGCTTATCACCCCTCCACTTT	CASRADRLSPLHF	TRBV13	TRBJ1-6	-	-
TGTGCCAGCAGCCGGGACTCCTCGGGTGGGCAGTACTTC	CASSRDSSGGQYF	TRBV11-3	TRBJ2-7	-	-
TGCGCCAGGTTAGCGGGGGTCGTTAAAGAGACCCAGTACTTC	CARLAGVVKETQYF	TRBV10-1	TRBJ2-5	once	TRBD2
TGTGCCAGCAGCTCGACTAGCGGGGCGGTAGCCAAAAACATTCAGTACTTC	CASSSTSGAVAKNIQYF	TRBV11-2	TRBJ2-4	-	TRBD2
TGCGCCAGCAGCCCGGGACAGGGTGGCAATCAGCCCCAGCATTTT	CASSPGQGGNQPQHF	TRBV5-1	TRBJ1-5	-	TRBD1
TGTGCCAGCAGTCCGACAGGGAACACCGGGGAGCTGTTTTTT	CASSPTGNTGELFF	TRBV14	TRBJ2-2	-	-
TGTGCCTGGGCCAAGGCAGGGTATTCCTACGAGCAGTACTTC	CAWAKAGYSYEQYF	TRBV30	TRBJ2-7	-	-
TGTGCCACCAGCGAGCTATTTGGGGAGCAGTACTTC	CATSELFGEQYF	TRBV15	TRBJ2-7	-	-
TGTGCCAGCAGTGGGGGCAGGGGGGGCGAGCAGTACTTC	CASSGGRGGEQYF	TRBV2	TRBJ2-7	once	-
TGTGCCAGCAACCCAGGATCTTCCTACGAGCAGTACTTC	CASNPGSSYEQYF	TRBV2	TRBJ2-7	once	-
TGTGCCAGCAGTGAGAGTTCACCCCTCCACTTT	CASSESSPLHF	TRBV2	TRBJ1-6	few	-
TGTGCCAGCAGCTTGACGGGAGCCTATGGCTACACCTTC	CASSLTGAYGYTF	TRBV5-6	TRBJ1-2	-	-
TGTGCCAGCAGCCTACCGGGACAGAATAACTATGGCTACACCTTC	CASSLPGQNNYGYTF	TRBV6-6	TRBJ1-2	-	TRBD1
TGTGCCAGCAGTCCCCGCCGGACGGGGGGGCCCAGCACAGATACGCAGTATTTT	CASSPRRTGGPSTDTQYF	TRBV6-6	TRBJ2-3	-	TRBD2
TGTGCCACCAGCAGACCCGGAAGAAATATGCAGTACTTC	CATSRPGRNMQYF	TRBV15	TRBJ2-7	once	-
TGTGCCAGCAGCATAACCACTGAAGCTTTCTTT	CASSITTEAFF	TRBV7-2	TRBJ1-1	few	-
TGTGCCAGCTCTCAGGTGGGGGCCGCTGGAAACACCATATATTTT	CASSQVGAAGNTIYF	TRBV6-5	TRBJ1-3	-	-
TGTGCCAGCAGCCGAGGGACAGACTCCTACGAGCAGTACTTC	CASSRGTDSYEQYF	TRBV3-1/TRBV3-2	TRBJ2-7	once	TRBD1
TGTGCCAGCAGCCAAGAGGCAGAGAACACCGGGGAGCTGTTTTTT	CASSQEAENTGELFF	TRBV3-1/TRBV3-2	TRBJ2-2	-	-
TGTGCCAGCAGCCCCCCGGGGAAAGCGGGGGGCCACGAGCAGTACTTC	CASSPPGKAGGHEQYF	TRBV7-2	TRBJ2-7	-	TRBD2
TGTGCCAGCAGCGTTCACAGGCTGGACGGCGAGCAGTACTTC	CASSVHRLDGEQYF	TRBV9	TRBJ2-7	-	-
TGTGCCAGCAGCATTGACCCCAGGGTGCGGGGCGAGCAGTACTTC	CASSIDPRVRGEQYF	TRBV5-6	TRBJ2-7	-	-
TGTGCCAGCAGCTTTGGGTGGGGGGGCACAGATACGCAGTATTTT	CASSFGWGGTDTQYF	TRBV5-6	TRBJ2-3	-	-
TGTGCCAGCAGCTTCGACGGGGGAAACACCATATATTTT	CASSFDGGNTIYF	TRBV11-1	TRBJ1-3	once	-
TGTGCCAGCAGCCAAGCTGGGACAGTGGACGGCTACACCTTC	CASSQAGTVDGYTF	TRBV3-1/TRBV3-2	TRBJ1-2	-	TRBD1
TGTGCCAGCAGCGTGGGACAGGGATCCACTGAAGCTTTCTTT	CASSVGQGSTEAFF	TRBV9	TRBJ1-1	-	TRBD1
TGTGCCATCTCGGCAGGGGCGGACTATGGCTACACCTTC	CAISAGADYGYTF	TRBV10-3	TRBJ1-2	once	-
TGTGCCTGGTCATACGCCGGGACGGTGAACACTGAAGCTTTCTTT	CAWSYAGTVNTEAFF	TRBV30	TRBJ1-1	-	-
TGTGCCAGCAGTGACTCGAGAATTATAGCCAAAAACATTCAGTACTTC	CASSDSRIIAKNIQYF	TRBV6-4	TRBJ2-4	-	-
TGTGCCAGCTCACCACCTGGGGGCTACGAGCAGTACTTC	CASSPPGGYEQYF	TRBV18	TRBJ2-7	-	-
TGCGCCAGCAGCCAAGATTGGCAAGCGAGGGGCTACACCTTC	CASSQDWQARGYTF	TRBV4-3	TRBJ1-2	once	-
TGCGCCAGCAGCCAAGCCCCGGACAGCTCCTACGAGCAGTACTTC	CASSQAPDSSYEQYF	TRBV4-1	TRBJ2-7	-	-
TGTGCCAGCAGCGAGGGGACAGGGAGGTCACCCCTCCACTTT	CASSEGTGRSPLHF	TRBV9	TRBJ1-6	few	TRBD1
TGTGCCAGCAGCTTGGGGACAGCCCGCACAGATACGCAGTATTTT	CASSLGTARTDTQYF	TRBV5-4	TRBJ2-3	-	-
TGTGCCAGCAGCCCACGGCCAGGTGTTAACTATGGCTACACCTTC	CASSPRPGVNYGYTF	TRBV3-1/TRBV3-2	TRBJ1-2	once	-
TGTGCCAGCAGCACACCGACAGAGAACACTGAAGCTTTCTTT	CASSTPTENTEAFF	TRBV5-6	TRBJ1-1	-	-
TGTGCCTGGAAAGGGCAAGGACAGAGCAGAAACACCATATATTTT	CAWKGQGQSRNTIYF	TRBV30	TRBJ1-3	few	-
TGTGCCAGCAGCTTGCCGGGACAGGGATCTGGAAACACCATATATTTT	CASSLPGQGSGNTIYF	TRBV7-2	TRBJ1-3	-	TRBD1
TGTGCCATCAGTGAGTTAGGACAGAACTATGGCTACACCTTC	CAISELGQNYGYTF	TRBV10-3	TRBJ1-2	once	-
TGCGCCAGCAGCCAAGGGCGGGGGGCTAACACCGGGGAGCTGTTTTTT	CASSQGRGANTGELFF	TRBV4-3	TRBJ2-2	-	TRBD2